This T cell receptor (beta chain) was observed in a study of CD8+ T cells in alopecia areata. The CDR3 extends over 14 amino acids. Germline V gives CDR1 SNHLY, CDR2 FYNNEI. PBMCs yielded sorted CD4+ and CD8+ T cells. The sample holds one count of this clone. Its ends do not fully match the called genes, so a read error is possible. RNA extraction was followed by reverse transcription into cDNA, which acted as the sequencing template. The method was immunoSEQ multiplex PCR; TCRdb's version includes in-frame clones alone and lacks a portion of them. The table lists 110,000 or so clones, 45% to 70% of them singletons, with 20% in the top ten.

The clonotype originates from a human donor in good health. The sequenced sample was CD8+ T cells sorted from blood. The V gene is TRBV2, the J gene TRBJ2-2; perhaps TRBD1 as D (5 bases). The CDR3 sequence is CASREGVNTGELFF. The CDR3 nucleotides are TGTGCCAGCAGGGAAGGGGTCAACACCGGGGAGCTGTTTTTT. Full variable domain (remainder filled in from reference TRBV2 and TRBJ2-2): EPEVTQTPSHQVTQMGQEVILRCVPISNHLYFYWYRQILGQKVEFLVSFYNNEISEKSEIFDDQFSVERPDGSNFTLKIRSTKLEDSAMYFCASREGVNTGELFFGEGSRLTVL.